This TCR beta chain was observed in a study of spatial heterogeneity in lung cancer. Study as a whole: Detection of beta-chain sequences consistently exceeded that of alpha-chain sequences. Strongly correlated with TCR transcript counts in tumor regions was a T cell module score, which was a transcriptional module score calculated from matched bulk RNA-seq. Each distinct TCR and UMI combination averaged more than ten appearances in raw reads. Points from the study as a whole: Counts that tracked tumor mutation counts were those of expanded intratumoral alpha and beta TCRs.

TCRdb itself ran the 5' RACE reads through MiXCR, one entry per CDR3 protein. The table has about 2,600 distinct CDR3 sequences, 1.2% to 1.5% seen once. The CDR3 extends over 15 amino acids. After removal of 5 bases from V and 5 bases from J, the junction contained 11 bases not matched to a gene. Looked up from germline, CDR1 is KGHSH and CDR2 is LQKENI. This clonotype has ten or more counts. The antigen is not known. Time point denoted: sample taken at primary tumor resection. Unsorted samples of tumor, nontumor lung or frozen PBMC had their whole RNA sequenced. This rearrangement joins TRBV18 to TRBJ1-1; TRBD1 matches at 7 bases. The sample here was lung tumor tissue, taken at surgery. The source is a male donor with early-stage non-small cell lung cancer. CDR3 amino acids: CASSVRRGLLTEAFF. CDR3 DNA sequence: TGTGCCAGCTCAGTTAGGAGGGGGCTGTTGACTGAAGCTTTCTTT.